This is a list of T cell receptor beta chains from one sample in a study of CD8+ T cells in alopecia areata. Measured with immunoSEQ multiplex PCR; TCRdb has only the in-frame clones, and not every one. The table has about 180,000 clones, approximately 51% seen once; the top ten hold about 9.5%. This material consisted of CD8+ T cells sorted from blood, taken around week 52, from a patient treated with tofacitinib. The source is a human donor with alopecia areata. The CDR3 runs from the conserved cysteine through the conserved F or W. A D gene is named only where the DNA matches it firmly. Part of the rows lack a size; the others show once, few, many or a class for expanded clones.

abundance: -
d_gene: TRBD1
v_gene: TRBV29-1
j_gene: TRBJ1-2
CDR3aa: CSVDRGINGYTF
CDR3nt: TGCAGCGTTGACAGGGGGATAAATGGCTACACCTTC

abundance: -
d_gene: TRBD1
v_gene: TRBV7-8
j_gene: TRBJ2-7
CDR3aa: CASIPLEGTGDYEQYF
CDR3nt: TGTGCCAGCATCCCACTAGAGGGGACAGGGGACTACGAGCAGTACTTC

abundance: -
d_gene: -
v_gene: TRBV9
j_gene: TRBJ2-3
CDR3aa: CASSPGVLSIPSTDTQYF
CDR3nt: TGTGCCAGCAGCCCAGGGGTCCTCTCGATCCCTAGCACAGATACGCAGTATTTT

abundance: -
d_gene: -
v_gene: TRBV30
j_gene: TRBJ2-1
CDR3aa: CAWSVKVDEQFF
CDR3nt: TGTGCCTGGAGTGTAAAAGTCGATGAGCAGTTCTTC

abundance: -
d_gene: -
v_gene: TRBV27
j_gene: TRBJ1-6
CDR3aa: CASRGRLEALHF
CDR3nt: TGTGCCAGCAGGGGCAGGTTGGAAGCCCTCCACTTT

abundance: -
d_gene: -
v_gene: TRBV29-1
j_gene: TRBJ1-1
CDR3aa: CSVEDGQNTEAFF
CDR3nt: TGCAGCGTTGAAGATGGCCAGAACACTGAAGCTTTCTTT

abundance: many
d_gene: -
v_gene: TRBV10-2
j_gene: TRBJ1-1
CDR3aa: CASSEWAASSTEAFF
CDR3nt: TGCGCCAGCAGTGAATGGGCGGCCTCTTCCACTGAAGCTTTCTTT

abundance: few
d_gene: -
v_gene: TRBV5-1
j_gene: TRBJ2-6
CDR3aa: CASSLVGAGANVLTF
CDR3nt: TGCGCCAGCAGCTTGGTCGGGGCTGGGGCCAACGTCCTGACTTTC

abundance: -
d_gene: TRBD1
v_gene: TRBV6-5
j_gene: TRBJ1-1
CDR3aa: CATQTGRMNTEAFF
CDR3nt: TGTGCCACCCAGACAGGGAGAATGAACACTGAAGCTTTCTTT

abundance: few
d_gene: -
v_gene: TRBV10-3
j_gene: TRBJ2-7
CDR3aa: CAISEGRLSYEQYF
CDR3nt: TGTGCCATCAGTGAGGGACGCCTCTCCTACGAGCAGTACTTC

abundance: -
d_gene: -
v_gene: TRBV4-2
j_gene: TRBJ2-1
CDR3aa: CASSQDYNEQFF
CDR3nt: TGTGCCAGCAGCCAGGACTACAATGAGCAGTTCTTC

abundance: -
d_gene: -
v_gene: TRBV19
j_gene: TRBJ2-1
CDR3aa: CASSRDFYNEQFF
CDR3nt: TGTGCCAGTAGCCGGGACTTCTACAATGAGCAGTTCTTC

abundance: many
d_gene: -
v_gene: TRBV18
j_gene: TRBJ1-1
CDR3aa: CASSGQHSEAFF
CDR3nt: TGTGCCAGCTCAGGACAGCATTCTGAAGCTTTCTTT

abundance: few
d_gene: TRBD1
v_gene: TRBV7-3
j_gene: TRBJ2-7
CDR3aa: CASSQWDRSSYEQYF
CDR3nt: TGTGCCAGCAGCCAGTGGGACAGGAGCTCCTACGAGCAGTACTTC

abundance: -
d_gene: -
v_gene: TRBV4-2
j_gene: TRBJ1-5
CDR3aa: CASSERWNQPQHF
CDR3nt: TGTGCCAGCAGCGAAAGGTGGAATCAGCCCCAGCATTTT

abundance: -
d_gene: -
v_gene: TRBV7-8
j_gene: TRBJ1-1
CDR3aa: CASSLGMGEREAFF
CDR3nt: TGTGCCAGCAGCTTAGGAATGGGGGAGAGAGAAGCTTTCTTT

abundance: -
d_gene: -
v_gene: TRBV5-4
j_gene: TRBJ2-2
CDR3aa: CASSLLVAQAGELFF
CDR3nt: TGTGCCAGCAGCTTACTAGTCGCCCAGGCCGGGGAGCTGTTTTTT

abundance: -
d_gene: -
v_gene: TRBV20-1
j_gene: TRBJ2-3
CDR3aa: CSARETDTQYF
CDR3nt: TGCAGTGCTAGAGAGACAGATACGCAGTATTTT

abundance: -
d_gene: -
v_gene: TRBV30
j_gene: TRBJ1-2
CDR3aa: CAWSGFVPENYGYTF
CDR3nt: TGTGCCTGGAGTGGGTTCGTTCCGGAAAACTATGGCTACACCTTC

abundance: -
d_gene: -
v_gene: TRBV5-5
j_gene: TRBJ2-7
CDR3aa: CASTGVDSYEQYF
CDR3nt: TGTGCCAGCACGGGGGTTGACTCCTACGAGCAGTACTTC

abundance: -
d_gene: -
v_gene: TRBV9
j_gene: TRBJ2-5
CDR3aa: CASSVVGGQETQYF
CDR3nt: TGTGCCAGCAGCGTAGTTGGGGGGCAGGAGACCCAGTACTTC

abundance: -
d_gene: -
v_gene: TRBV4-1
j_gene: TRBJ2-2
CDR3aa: CASSPSSLTGELFF
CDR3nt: TGCGCCAGCAGCCCTTCAAGCCTAACCGGGGAGCTGTTTTTT

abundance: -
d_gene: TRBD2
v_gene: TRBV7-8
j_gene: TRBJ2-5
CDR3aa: CASSLEGSGVPQYF
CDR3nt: TGTGCCAGCAGCTTAGAAGGCAGCGGGGTACCCCAGTACTTC

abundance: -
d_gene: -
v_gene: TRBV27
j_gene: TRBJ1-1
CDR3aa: CASSLMAGYEAFF
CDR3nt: TGTGCCAGCAGCCTGATGGCGGGTTATGAAGCTTTCTTT

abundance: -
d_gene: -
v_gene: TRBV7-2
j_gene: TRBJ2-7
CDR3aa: CASSWTISYEQYF
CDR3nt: TGTGCCAGCAGCTGGACCATATCTTACGAGCAGTACTTC

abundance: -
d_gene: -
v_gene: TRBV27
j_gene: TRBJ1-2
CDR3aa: CASSLSVAFNYGYTF
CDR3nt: TGTGCCAGCAGTTTATCGGTGGCATTCAACTATGGCTACACCTTC

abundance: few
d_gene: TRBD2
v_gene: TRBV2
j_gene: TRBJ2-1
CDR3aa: CASSLRGGSYNEQFF
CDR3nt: TGTGCCAGCAGTCTACGGGGGGGCTCCTACAATGAGCAGTTCTTC

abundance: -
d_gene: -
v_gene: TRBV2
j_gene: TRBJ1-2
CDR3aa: CASSASADGYTF
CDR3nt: TGTGCCAGCAGTGCTTCAGCAGATGGCTACACCTTC

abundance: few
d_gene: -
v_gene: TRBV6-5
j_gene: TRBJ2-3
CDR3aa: CASRLDWNTDTQYF
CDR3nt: TGTGCCAGCAGATTGGACTGGAACACAGATACGCAGTATTTT

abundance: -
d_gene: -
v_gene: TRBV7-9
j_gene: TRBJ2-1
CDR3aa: CASSLDRDDEQFF
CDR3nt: TGTGCCAGCAGCTTAGACAGGGATGATGAGCAGTTCTTC

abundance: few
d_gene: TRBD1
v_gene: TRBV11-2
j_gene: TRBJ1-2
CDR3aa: CASSAGTGGMYGYTF
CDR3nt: TGTGCCAGCAGCGCCGGGACAGGGGGCATGTATGGCTACACCTTC

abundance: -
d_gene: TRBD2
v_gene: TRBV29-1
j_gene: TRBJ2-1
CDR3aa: CSVSGLAGYNEQFF
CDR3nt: TGCAGCGTCTCGGGACTAGCGGGATACAATGAGCAGTTCTTC

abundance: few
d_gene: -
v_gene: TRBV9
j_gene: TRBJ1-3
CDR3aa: CASSVEGDSPGNTIYF
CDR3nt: TGTGCCAGCAGCGTAGAAGGGGACTCTCCGGGAAACACCATATATTTT

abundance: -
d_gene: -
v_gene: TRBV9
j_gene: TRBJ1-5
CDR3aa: CASSGGISNQPQHF
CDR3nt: TGTGCCAGCAGCGGCGGAATTAGCAATCAGCCCCAGCATTTT

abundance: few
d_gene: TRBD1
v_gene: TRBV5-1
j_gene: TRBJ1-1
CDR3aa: CASSSTGGTEAFF
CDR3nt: TGCGCCAGCAGCTCCACAGGGGGCACTGAAGCTTTCTTT

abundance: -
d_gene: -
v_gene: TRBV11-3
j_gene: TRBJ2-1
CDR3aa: CASSFGGNEQFF
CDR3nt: TGTGCCAGCAGCTTTGGAGGGAATGAGCAGTTCTTC

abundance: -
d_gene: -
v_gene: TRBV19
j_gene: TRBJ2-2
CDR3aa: CASTGNPNTGELFF
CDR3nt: TGTGCCAGTACCGGCAACCCGAACACCGGGGAGCTGTTTTTT

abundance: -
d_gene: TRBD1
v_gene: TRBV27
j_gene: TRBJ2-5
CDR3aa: CASSPGQGGRETQYF
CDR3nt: TGTGCCAGCAGCCCAGGACAGGGGGGCCGGGAGACCCAGTACTTC

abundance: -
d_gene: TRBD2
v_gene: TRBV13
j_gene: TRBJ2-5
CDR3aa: CASSFRSGQTQYF
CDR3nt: TGTGCCAGCAGCTTCCGTAGCGGGCAGACCCAGTACTTC

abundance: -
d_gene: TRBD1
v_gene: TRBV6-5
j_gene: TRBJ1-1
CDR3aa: CASSYVRGLEAFF
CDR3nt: TGTGCCAGCAGTTACGTCAGGGGGCTTGAAGCTTTCTTT

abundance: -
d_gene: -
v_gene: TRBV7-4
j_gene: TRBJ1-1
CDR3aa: CASTPRGGDGENTEAFF
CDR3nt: TGTGCCAGCACCCCACGGGGGGGGGACGGTGAGAACACTGAAGCTTTCTTT

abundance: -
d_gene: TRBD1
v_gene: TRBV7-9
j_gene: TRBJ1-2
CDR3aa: CASSREFGTAPLQYGYTF
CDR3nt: TGTGCCAGCAGCCGCGAGTTCGGGACAGCACCCCTCCAGTATGGCTACACCTTC

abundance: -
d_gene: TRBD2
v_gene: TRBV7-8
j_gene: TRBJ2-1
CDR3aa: CASSSGLAGGVEGNEQFF
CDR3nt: TGTGCCAGCAGCTCCGGACTAGCGGGGGGTGTAGAGGGCAATGAGCAGTTCTTC

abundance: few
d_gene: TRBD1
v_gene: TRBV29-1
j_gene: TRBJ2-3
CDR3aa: CSVAGDRGRMTDTQYF
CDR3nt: TGCAGCGTTGCGGGGGACAGGGGGCGCATGACAGATACGCAGTATTTT

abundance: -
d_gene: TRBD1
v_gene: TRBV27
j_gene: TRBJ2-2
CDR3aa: CASSLTGGEGTGELFF
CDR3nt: TGTGCCAGCAGTTTGACAGGGGGCGAGGGCACCGGGGAGCTGTTTTTT